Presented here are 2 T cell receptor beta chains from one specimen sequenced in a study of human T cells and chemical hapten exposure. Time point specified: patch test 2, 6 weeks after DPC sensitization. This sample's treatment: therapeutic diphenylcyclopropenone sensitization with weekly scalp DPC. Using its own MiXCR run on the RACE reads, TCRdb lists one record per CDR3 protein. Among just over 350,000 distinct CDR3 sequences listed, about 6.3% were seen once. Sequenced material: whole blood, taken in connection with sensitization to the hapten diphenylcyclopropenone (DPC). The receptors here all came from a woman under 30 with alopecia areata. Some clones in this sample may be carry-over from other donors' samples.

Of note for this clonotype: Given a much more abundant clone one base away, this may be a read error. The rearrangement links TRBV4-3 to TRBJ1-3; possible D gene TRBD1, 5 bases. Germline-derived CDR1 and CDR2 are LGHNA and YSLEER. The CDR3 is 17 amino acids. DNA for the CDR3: TGCACCAGCAGCCAAGACCTGGGGCCACTCTCTGGAAACACCATATATTTT. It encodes CTSSQDLGPLSGNTIYF.

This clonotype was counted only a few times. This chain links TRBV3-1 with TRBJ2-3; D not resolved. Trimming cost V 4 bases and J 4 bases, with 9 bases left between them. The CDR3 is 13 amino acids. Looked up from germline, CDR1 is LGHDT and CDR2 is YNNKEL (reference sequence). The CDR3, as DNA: TGTGCCAGCAGCCCGCACGGAGCAGATACGCAGTATTTT. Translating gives CASSPHGADTQYF.